A selection of T cell receptor beta chains follows, all from one sample in a study of cytomegalovirus exposure and HLA in healthy donors. Libraries were prepared by immunoSEQ multiplex PCR; TCRdb keeps only in-frame clonotypes and omits some of them. The sample contains more than 110,000 clones, about 82% of which appear only once. The sample consisted of PBMCs. All receptors come from a man aged 25 to 40 in good health and CMV-seronegative. Both conserved end residues are part of each CDR3. D genes are given only for firm matches. Expanded clones get a size class; other rows say once, few or many, or leave the size out.

size	V	D	J	CDR3	DNA
few	TRBV14	TRBD1	TRBJ2-7	CASSLGQDFSYEQYF	TGTGCCAGCAGCCTAGGACAGGACTTCTCCTACGAGCAGTACTTC
NA	TRBV5-1	TRBD2	TRBJ2-7	CASSKTTSGGPSSYEQYF	TGCGCCAGCAGCAAAACGACTAGCGGGGGCCCGAGCTCCTACGAGCAGTACTTC
NA	TRBV5-1	TRBD1	TRBJ2-7	CASSLGTGALTYEQYF	TGCGCCAGCAGCTTGGGGACAGGGGCCCTAACCTACGAGCAGTACTTC
NA	TRBV27	NA	TRBJ1-1	CASSFLGVNTEAFF	TGTGCCAGCAGTTTTCTAGGGGTGAACACTGAAGCTTTCTTT
NA	TRBV19	TRBD2	TRBJ2-3	CASSSTLVSGKAQYF	TGTGCCAGTAGTAGCACTCTGGTAAGCGGGAAGGCGCAGTATTTT
NA	TRBV10-3	TRBD1	TRBJ2-2	CAIRPGQGIGELFF	TGTGCCATCAGGCCGGGACAGGGAATCGGGGAGCTGTTTTTT
NA	TRBV5-1	TRBD1	TRBJ1-4	CASSPGTGNEKLFF	TGCGCCAGCAGCCCGGGGACAGGGAATGAAAAACTGTTTTTT
NA	TRBV29-1	TRBD1	TRBJ2-1	CSVAPTGEYNEQFF	TGCAGCGTTGCGCCGACAGGGGAGTACAATGAGCAGTTCTTC
NA	TRBV2	NA	TRBJ2-1	CASSPDSNEQFF	TGTGCCAGCAGTCCGGACAGCAATGAGCAGTTCTTC
NA	TRBV4-1	NA	TRBJ1-1	CASSQVAGETEAFF	TGCGCCAGCAGCCAAGTAGCAGGGGAAACTGAAGCTTTCTTT
NA	TRBV27	TRBD2	TRBJ2-1	CASRTQLAGGGNEQFF	TGTGCCAGCAGGACCCAACTAGCGGGAGGGGGAAATGAGCAGTTCTTC
NA	TRBV5-1	TRBD1	TRBJ2-2	CASSLDRDRRLFF	TGCGCCAGCAGCTTGGACCGGGACAGGAGGCTGTTTTTT
once	TRBV2	NA	TRBJ2-5	CAIQLYQETQYF	TGTGCCATACAGCTGTACCAAGAGACCCAGTACTTC
NA	TRBV15	NA	TRBJ2-4	CATRERTITAKNIQYF	TGTGCCACCCGCGAACGAACGATAACAGCCAAAAACATTCAGTACTTC
once	TRBV5-4	NA	TRBJ1-2	CASSVRQGGGYGYTF	TGTGCCAGCAGCGTTCGCCAAGGGGGGGGGTATGGCTACACCTTC
NA	TRBV7-9	TRBD1	TRBJ2-3	CASSLMDRASTDTQYF	TGTGCCAGCAGCTTAATGGACAGGGCGAGCACAGATACGCAGTATTTT
NA	TRBV6-1	NA	TRBJ2-4	CASRLITGQNNIQYF	TGTGCCAGCAGACTAATCACAGGGCAGAATAACATTCAGTACTTC
NA	TRBV7-9	TRBD1	TRBJ1-2	CASSLNRGGRPSGYTF	TGTGCCAGCAGCTTAAATAGAGGGGGCAGACCGTCTGGCTACACCTTC
few	TRBV5-1	TRBD1	TRBJ1-2	CASSWVQGEDGYTF	TGCGCCAGCAGCTGGGTACAGGGGGAGGATGGCTACACCTTC
NA	TRBV6-5	NA	TRBJ1-1	CASGLGGEAFF	TGTGCCAGCGGCCTGGGGGGTGAAGCTTTCTTT
NA	TRBV6-5	NA	TRBJ1-5	CASSYSNSQGAQNF	TGTGCCAGCAGTTACTCGAATTCGCAGGGTGCCCAGAATTTT
NA	TRBV2	NA	TRBJ2-5	CASSPTGAGGETQYF	TGTGCCAGCAGCCCTACGGGGGCAGGGGGAGAGACCCAGTACTTC
many	TRBV11-3	NA	TRBJ2-1	CASSLAGPSSYNEQFF	TGTGCCAGCAGCTTAGCTGGCCCTAGCTCCTACAATGAGCAGTTCTTC
NA	TRBV28	NA	TRBJ2-3	CASSLGGQRADTQYF	TGTGCCAGCAGTTTGGGTGGACAGAGGGCAGATACGCAGTATTTT
NA	TRBV28	NA	TRBJ1-5	CASRGVNQPQHF	TGTGCCAGCAGAGGGGTCAATCAGCCCCAGCATTTT
once	TRBV7-6	TRBD2	TRBJ2-1	CASSLGGGLDNEQFF	TGTGCCAGCAGCTTAGGCGGGGGGCTCGACAATGAGCAGTTCTTC
NA	TRBV6-1	TRBD1	TRBJ1-3	CASSGEGQGKNTIYF	TGTGCCAGCAGTGGCGAGGGACAGGGAAAAAACACCATATATTTT
NA	TRBV7-2	NA	TRBJ2-3	CASSTYREDTQYF	TGTGCCAGCAGCACTTACAGGGAAGATACGCAGTATTTT
NA	TRBV6-1	TRBD2	TRBJ2-5	CASSGFGWGGSIQETQYF	TGTGCCAGCAGTGGATTCGGCTGGGGGGGGAGTATCCAAGAGACCCAGTACTTC
NA	TRBV19	NA	TRBJ1-1	CASSKGLFRNTEAFF	TGTGCCAGTAGTAAGGGACTCTTTAGGAACACTGAAGCTTTCTTT
NA	TRBV6-5	NA	TRBJ1-2	CASSYSWQVLGYTF	TGTGCCAGCAGTTACTCGTGGCAGGTTTTGGGCTACACCTTC
few	TRBV4-1	TRBD1	TRBJ1-1	CASSRLDRENTEAFF	TGCGCCAGCAGCCGACTGGACAGGGAGAACACTGAAGCTTTCTTT
few	TRBV5-6	TRBD1	TRBJ1-5	CASSPRDRGNQPQHF	TGTGCCAGCAGCCCCCGGGACAGGGGCAATCAGCCCCAGCATTTT
NA	TRBV19	NA	TRBJ1-2	CASEDQGFPGYGYTF	TGTGCCAGTGAAGACCAGGGGTTCCCCGGCTATGGCTACACCTTC
NA	TRBV7-2	NA	TRBJ2-1	CASSRGGSYNEQFF	TGTGCCAGCAGCCGAGGGGGCTCCTACAATGAGCAGTTCTTC
NA	TRBV28	NA	TRBJ1-2	CASRRKTGPNYGYTF	TGTGCCAGCAGACGTAAGACAGGACCTAACTATGGCTACACCTTC
few	TRBV6-1	NA	TRBJ1-1	CASSTDWNTEAFF	TGTGCCAGCAGTACGGACTGGAACACTGAAGCTTTCTTT
NA	TRBV6-1	NA	TRBJ2-5	CASSKQGLGTQYF	TGTGCCAGCAGTAAACAGGGTTTGGGGACCCAGTACTTC
NA	TRBV27	TRBD1	TRBJ1-1	CASSLRGQTEAFF	TGTGCCAGCAGCTTAAGGGGACAGACGGAAGCTTTCTTT
NA	TRBV15	NA	TRBJ1-1	CATSRDGAGEWTEAFF	TGTGCCACCAGCAGAGATGGGGCAGGGGAGTGGACTGAAGCTTTCTTT
few	TRBV13	NA	TRBJ1-1	CASRHKGAVNTEAFF	TGTGCCAGCAGACATAAAGGGGCGGTGAACACTGAAGCTTTCTTT
NA	TRBV19	NA	TRBJ2-1	CASSAIFRVTLTGEQFF	TGTGCCAGTAGTGCCATTTTCAGGGTAACCCTAACTGGTGAGCAGTTCTTC
NA	TRBV28	NA	TRBJ2-5	CASSFFVRVETQYF	TGTGCCAGCAGTTTCTTTGTCCGGGTGGAGACCCAGTACTTC
NA	TRBV19	NA	TRBJ1-1	CASSIDRGNTEAFF	TGTGCCAGTAGTATAGATCGGGGGAACACTGAAGCTTTCTTT